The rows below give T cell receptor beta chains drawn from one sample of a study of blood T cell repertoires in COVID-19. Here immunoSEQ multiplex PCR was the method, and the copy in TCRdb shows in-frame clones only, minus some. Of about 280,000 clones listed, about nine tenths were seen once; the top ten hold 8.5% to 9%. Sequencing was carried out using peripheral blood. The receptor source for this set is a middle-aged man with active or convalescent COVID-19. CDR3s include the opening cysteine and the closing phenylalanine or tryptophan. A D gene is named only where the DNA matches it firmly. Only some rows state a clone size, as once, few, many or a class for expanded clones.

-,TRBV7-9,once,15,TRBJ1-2,CASSRYSSDGRVYTF,TGTGCCAGCAGCCGTTACTCCTCGGACGGGAGAGTCTACACCTTC
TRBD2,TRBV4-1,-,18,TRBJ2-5,CASSQESAGGLYKETQYF,TGCGCCAGCAGCCAAGAGTCGGCGGGGGGCCTCTATAAAGAGACCCAGTACTTC
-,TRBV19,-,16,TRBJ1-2,CASSPLGGQGNYGYTF,TGTGCCAGTAGCCCCCTCGGAGGGCAAGGGAACTATGGCTACACCTTC
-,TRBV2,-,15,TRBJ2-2,CASGFETGSPGELFF,TGTGCCAGCGGGTTTGAGACAGGTTCTCCCGGGGAGCTGTTTTTT
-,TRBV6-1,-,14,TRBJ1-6,CASSEYPRNSPLHF,TGTGCCAGCAGTGAATATCCCCGTAATTCACCCCTCCACTTT
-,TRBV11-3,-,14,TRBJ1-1,CASSQGRVGGEAFF,TGTGCCAGCAGCCAAGGTAGGGTCGGGGGTGAAGCTTTCTTT
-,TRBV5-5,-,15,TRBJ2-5,CASSISPGLQETQYF,TGTGCCAGCAGTATCTCTCCGGGACTCCAAGAGACCCAGTACTTC
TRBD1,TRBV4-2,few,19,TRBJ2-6,CASSQDRGTGGAGANVLTF,TGTGCCAGCAGCCAAGATCGTGGGACAGGGGGTGCTGGGGCCAACGTCCTGACTTTC
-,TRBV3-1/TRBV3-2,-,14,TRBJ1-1,CASSLGGGDTEAFF,TGTGCCAGCAGCCTGGGGGGAGGGGACACTGAAGCTTTCTTT
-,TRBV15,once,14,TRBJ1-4,CATSRDKAEGKLFF,TGTGCCACCAGCAGAGATAAAGCGGAGGGAAAACTGTTTTTT
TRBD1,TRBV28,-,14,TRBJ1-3,CATRQGLAGNTIYF,TGTGCCACCAGACAGGGCCTCGCTGGAAACACCATATATTTT
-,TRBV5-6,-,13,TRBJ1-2,CASSAGGTYGYTF,TGTGCCAGCAGCGCCGGGGGTACCTATGGCTACACCTTC
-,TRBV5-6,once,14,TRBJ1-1,CASSFGSGNTEAFF,-
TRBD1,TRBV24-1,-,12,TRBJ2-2,CATGTGFGELFF,TGTGCCACCGGGACAGGGTTCGGGGAGCTGTTTTTT
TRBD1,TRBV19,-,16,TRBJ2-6,CASQIGGFTGANVLTF,TGTGCCAGTCAGATAGGGGGCTTTACTGGGGCCAACGTCCTGACTTTC
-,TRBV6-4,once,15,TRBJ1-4,CASSTVAGRGSKLFF,TGTGCCAGCAGTACCGTTGCTGGTCGAGGTTCAAAACTGTTTTTT
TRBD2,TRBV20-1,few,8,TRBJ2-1,CIPGGQFF,TGCATCCCGGGGGGGCAGTTCTTC
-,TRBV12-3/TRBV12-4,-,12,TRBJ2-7,CASRQGTYEQYF,TGTGCCAGCAGACAGGGAACCTACGAGCAGTACTTC
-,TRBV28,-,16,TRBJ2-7,CASKKSAVGGTYEQYF,TGTGCCAGCAAGAAATCGGCCGTCGGGGGAACCTACGAGCAGTACTTC
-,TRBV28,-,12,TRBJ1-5,CASLRSNQPQHF,TGTGCCAGTCTACGAAGCAATCAGCCCCAGCATTTT
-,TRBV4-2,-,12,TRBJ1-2,CASSQGVSGYTF,TGTGCCAGCAGCCAAGGAGTATCGGGCTACACCTTC
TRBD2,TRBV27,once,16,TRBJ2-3,CASSDPGLAMADTQYF,TGTGCCAGCAGCGATCCGGGACTAGCGATGGCAGATACGCAGTATTTT
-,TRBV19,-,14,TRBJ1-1,CASRRTGSNTEAFF,TGTGCCAGTAGGCGTACGGGGTCGAACACTGAAGCTTTCTTT
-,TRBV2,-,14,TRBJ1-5,CASTGQYSNQPQHF,TGTGCCAGCACAGGACAGTATAGCAATCAGCCCCAGCATTTT
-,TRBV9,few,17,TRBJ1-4,CASSPGPGDRSNEKLFF,TGTGCCAGCAGCCCAGGGCCAGGGGACCGCTCTAATGAAAAACTGTTTTTT
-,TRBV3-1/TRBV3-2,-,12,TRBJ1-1,CASSRTRGEAFF,TGTGCCAGCAGCCGAACCCGCGGAGAAGCTTTCTTT
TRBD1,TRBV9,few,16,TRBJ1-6,CASSPRQGSTNSPLHF,TGTGCCAGCAGCCCGAGACAGGGGTCAACGAATTCACCCCTCCACTTT
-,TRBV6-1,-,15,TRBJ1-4,CASSEGPGRNEKLFF,TGTGCCAGCAGTGAGGGCCCTGGAAGAAATGAAAAACTGTTTTTT
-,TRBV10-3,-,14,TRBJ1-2,CAISHTEEGYGYTF,TGTGCCATCAGTCACACCGAGGAAGGCTATGGCTACACCTTC
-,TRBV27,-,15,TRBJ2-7,CASAYSSGSSYEQYF,TGTGCCAGCGCCTACTCAAGCGGAAGCTCCTACGAGCAGTACTTC
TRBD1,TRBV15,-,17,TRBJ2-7,CATSTESAGQGSYEQYF,TGTGCCACCAGCACCGAAAGCGCGGGACAGGGGTCCTACGAGCAGTACTTC
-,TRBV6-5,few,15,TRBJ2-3,CASTRRDKGTDTQYF,TGTGCCAGCACCAGAAGGGACAAGGGCACAGATACGCAGTATTTT
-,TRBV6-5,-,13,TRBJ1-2,CASSYAGYDGYTF,TGTGCCAGCAGTTACGCGGGGTATGATGGCTACACCTTC
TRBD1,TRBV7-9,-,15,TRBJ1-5,CASSLAGQINQPQHF,TGTGCCAGCAGCTTAGCGGGACAGATTAATCAGCCCCAGCATTTT
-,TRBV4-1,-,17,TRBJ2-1,CASSHAPDRQTYNEQFF,TGCGCCAGCAGCCATGCTCCCGACAGGCAGACCTACAATGAGCAGTTCTTC
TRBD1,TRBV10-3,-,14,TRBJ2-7,CAIRDRDRGYEQYF,TGTGCCATCAGAGACCGGGACAGGGGTTACGAGCAGTACTTC
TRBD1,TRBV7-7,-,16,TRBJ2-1,CASSPSGQGTYNEQFF,TGTGCCAGCAGCCCCTCGGGACAGGGGACCTACAATGAGCAGTTCTTC
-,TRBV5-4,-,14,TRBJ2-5,CASSPRGLAETQYF,TGTGCCAGCAGCCCGAGGGGGCTAGCGGAGACCCAGTACTTC
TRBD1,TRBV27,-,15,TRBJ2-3,CASKARTGGWDTQYF,TGTGCCAGCAAGGCGAGGACAGGGGGCTGGGATACGCAGTATTTT
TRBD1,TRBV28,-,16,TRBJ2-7,CASSSDRGLPSGEQYF,TGTGCCAGCAGTTCGGACAGGGGGCTTCCATCCGGCGAGCAGTACTTC
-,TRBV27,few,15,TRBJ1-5,CASKLRQDSNQPQHF,TGTGCCAGCAAACTCCGACAGGATAGCAATCAGCCCCAGCATTTT
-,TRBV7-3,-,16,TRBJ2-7,CASSPQGRAGLHEQYF,TGTGCCAGCAGCCCCCAGGGGAGGGCTGGATTGCACGAGCAGTACTTC
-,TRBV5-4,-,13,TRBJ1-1,CASSMQGYTEAFF,TGTGCCAGCAGCATGCAGGGTTATACTGAAGCTTTCTTT
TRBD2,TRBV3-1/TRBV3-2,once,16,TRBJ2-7,CASSQDRIAGGGEQYF,TGTGCCAGCAGCCAAGATCGAATAGCGGGAGGAGGCGAGCAGTACTTC
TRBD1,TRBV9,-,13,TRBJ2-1,CASSPGQGLEQFF,TGTGCCAGCTCTCCGGGACAGGGACTAGAGCAGTTCTTC
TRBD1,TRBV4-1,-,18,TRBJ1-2,CASSPRRTGDSSNYGYTF,TGCGCCAGCAGCCCCCGGAGGACAGGGGACTCCAGTAACTATGGCTACACCTTC
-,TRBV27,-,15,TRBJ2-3,CASRRIQGSADTQYF,TGTGCCAGCAGACGGATCCAGGGCTCCGCAGATACGCAGTATTTT
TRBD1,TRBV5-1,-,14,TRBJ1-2,CASRLGQGAQGYTF,TGCGCCAGCAGACTGGGACAGGGGGCACAAGGCTACACCTTC
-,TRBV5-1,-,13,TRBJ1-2,CASSFVSEYGYTF,TGCGCCAGCAGCTTCGTTTCGGAGTATGGCTACACCTTC
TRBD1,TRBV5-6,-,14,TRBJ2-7,CASSHWGQPYEQYF,TGTGCCAGCAGCCACTGGGGACAGCCTTACGAGCAGTACTTC
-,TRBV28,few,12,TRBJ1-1,CASSAGNTEAFF,TGTGCCAGCAGCGCCGGGAACACTGAAGCTTTCTTT
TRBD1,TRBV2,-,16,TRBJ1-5,CASSEAGTGINQPQHF,TGTGCCAGCAGTGAAGCGGGGACAGGGATCAATCAGCCCCAGCATTTT